A selection of T cell receptor beta chains follows, all from one sample in a study of blood T cell repertoires in COVID-19. The data were produced by immunoSEQ multiplex PCR, yet TCRdb's version contains in-frame clones alone and is incomplete. The table lists about 24,000 clones, 86% of them singletons. The specimen sequenced was peripheral blood. Receptors originate from a human donor with active COVID-19. The donor label of this sample is uncertain. The CDR3 runs from the conserved cysteine through the conserved F or W. A D gene is named only where the DNA matches it firmly.

j_call: TRBJ2-1; v_call: TRBV7-7; cdr3_length: 17; d_call: TRBD2; cdr3_nt: TGTGCTAGCAGCTTAGCGGCGTGGCGGGGGGGCCTCAATGAGCAGTTCTTC; cdr3_aa: CASSLAAWRGGLNEQFF
j_call: TRBJ2-3; v_call: TRBV6-4; cdr3_length: 15; d_call: TRBD2; cdr3_nt: TGTGCCAGCAGCGGACTAGCGGGAGGGTCAGATACGCAGTATTTT; cdr3_aa: CASSGLAGGSDTQYF
j_call: TRBJ2-5; v_call: TRBV2; cdr3_length: 17; d_call: -; cdr3_nt: TGTGCCAGCAGTGAGAGCTCGGGTCCAGCCAATCGGGAGACCCAGTACTTC; cdr3_aa: CASSESSGPANRETQYF
j_call: TRBJ1-4; v_call: TRBV28; cdr3_length: 17; d_call: -; cdr3_nt: TGTGCCAGCAGTTTATTCGCGGGGGCTGCAACTAATGAAAAACTGTTTTTT; cdr3_aa: CASSLFAGAATNEKLFF
j_call: TRBJ2-7; v_call: TRBV20-1; cdr3_length: 11; d_call: -; cdr3_nt: TGCAGTGCTAATGTCCTTCGGGAGCAGTACTTC; cdr3_aa: CSANVLREQYF
j_call: TRBJ1-2; v_call: TRBV11-3; cdr3_length: 16; d_call: TRBD1; cdr3_nt: TGTGCCAGCAGCGGCCCCAGGGGGCGCGAGACCAATGGCTACACCTTC; cdr3_aa: CASSGPRGRETNGYTF
j_call: TRBJ1-1; v_call: TRBV7-3; cdr3_length: 15; d_call: -; cdr3_nt: TGTGCCAGCAGACGCAACAGGGTTGCGAACACTGAAGCTTTCTTT; cdr3_aa: CASRRNRVANTEAFF
j_call: TRBJ2-3; v_call: TRBV7-9; cdr3_length: 14; d_call: -; cdr3_nt: TGTGCCAGCAGGGGCTTCTCTTCGCCAGATACGCAGTATTTT; cdr3_aa: CASRGFSSPDTQYF
j_call: TRBJ2-7; v_call: TRBV11-3; cdr3_length: 14; d_call: TRBD2; cdr3_nt: TGTGCCAGCAGCTTAGGAGGGAGGGTTGACGAGCAGTACTTC; cdr3_aa: CASSLGGRVDEQYF
j_call: TRBJ1-2; v_call: TRBV19; cdr3_length: 14; d_call: -; cdr3_nt: TGTGCCAGTAGTATAGACTCAGGTTCCTATGGCTACACCTTC; cdr3_aa: CASSIDSGSYGYTF
j_call: TRBJ2-2; v_call: TRBV9; cdr3_length: 15; d_call: TRBD2; cdr3_nt: TGTGCCAGCAGCGTAGGCGGGAGTGGGGCCGGGGAGCTGTTTTTT; cdr3_aa: CASSVGGSGAGELFF